The 27 T cell receptor beta chains listed next were all sequenced from one sample in a study of PD-1 blockade in classical Hodgkin lymphoma. Brentuximab vedotin exposure varied, and every patient relapsed after autologous stem cell transplantation. Only in-frame clones appear in the TCRdb table, and some are missing; sequencing was by immunoSEQ multiplex PCR. This table has 29,000 or so clones, around 67% appearing once. The sequencing used peripheral blood mononuclear cells (PBMCs), collected before the second cycle of nivolumab. These receptors originate from a human donor with classical Hodgkin lymphoma.

This rearrangement joins TRBV7-6 to TRBJ2-1, with D possibly TRBD2 on 5 matching bases. Germline-derived CDR1 and CDR2 are SGHVS and FNYEAQ. The CDR3 covers 17 residues. V was cut by 1 base and J by 0 bases, with 13 bases left in between. The CDR3 DNA is TGTGCCAGCAGCTTAGGCTCCCGGGGATCCTCCTACAATGAGCAGTTCTTC. It is translated as CASSLGSRGSSYNEQFF. Filled out from reference TRBV7-6 and TRBJ2-1, the complete variable domain reads GAGVSQSPRYKVTKRGQDVALRCDPISGHVSLYWYRQALGQGPEFLTYFNYEAQQDKSGLPNDRFSAERPEGSISTLTIQRTEQRDSAMYRCASSLGSRGSSYNEQFFGPGTRLTVL.

The chain couples TRBV2 to TRBJ1-6; 11 positions agree with TRBD1. The CDR3 is made up of 20 amino acids. The V gene's germline CDR1 is SNHLY and CDR2 FYNNEI. Trimming took 4 bases from V and 1 from J; bases not matched to a gene: 12. The CDR3 reads CASSASRDRGGRSYNSPLHF. Here the CDR3 DNA reads TGTGCCAGCAGTGCCTCCCGGGACAGGGGGGGACGGTCCTATAATTCACCCCTCCACTTT.

This clone was seen a handful of times. This chain uses TRBV10-2 with TRBJ1-4; D gene ambiguous. Looked up from germline, CDR1 is WSHSY and CDR2 is SAAADI. The CDR3 sequence is 15 residues long. Trimming removed 3 bases at V and 1 base at J, with 9 bases between. The CDR3 protein is CASSDTQKTNEKLFF. For the CDR3, the DNA is TGCGCCAGCAGTGACACACAGAAAACTAATGAAAAACTGTTTTTT.

The chain joins TRBV18 to TRBJ1-4; 10 bases are a match to TRBD1. The J segment lost 6 bases and the V segment lost 4 bases, leaving 8 bases of the junction unmatched. CDR3 length: 16 residues. The germline V gene encodes CDR1 KGHSH and CDR2 LQKENI. In nucleotides, the CDR3 is TGTGCCAGCTCACTCTCTGGAGGGACAGGGGATGAAAAACTGTTTTTT. As protein: CASSLSGGTGDEKLFF.

V gene TRBV18 combines with J gene TRBJ1-2; TRBD1 is a possible D gene (5 bases). V was pared by 6 bases and J by 4 bases, with 15 bases between. The CDR3 is 14 residues long. Germline assignment: CDR1 KGHSH and CDR2 LQKENI. The CDR3 DNA reads TGTGCCAGCTCGGCCCGGACACTCAGCTATGGCTACACCTTC. Encoded protein: CASSARTLSYGYTF.

The chain employs TRBV7-2 and TRBJ2-2; possibly TRBD1 or TRBD2 for D (6 bases each). This CDR3 is 14 amino acids long. Trimming left V 0 bases short and J 6 bases short, with 8 bases between. In germline, CDR1 is SGHTA, CDR2 FQGNSA. Here the CDR3 DNA reads TGTGCCAGCAGCTTAGCTAGGGGGGCCGGGGAGCTGTTTTTT. It codes for CASSLARGAGELFF. Variable domain in full (rest from reference TRBV7-2 and TRBJ2-2): GAGVSQSPSNKVTEKGKDVELRCDPISGHTALYWYRQSLGQGLEFLIYFQGNSAPDKSGLPSDRFSAERTGGSVSTLTIQRTQQEDSAVYLCASSLARGAGELFFGEGSRLTVL.

The table lists this clone with a count of one. J is TRBJ2-3 and V is TRBV6-4, with D possibly TRBD2 on 5 matching bases. V gave up 5 bases and J gave up 0 bases, with 9 bases separating them. This CDR3 comprises 14 residues. CDR1 and CDR2 (germline): MRHNA, SNTAGT. The DNA of the CDR3 is TGTGCCAGCAGTCTAGCCGGGAGCACAGATACGCAGTATTTT. Its translation is CASSLAGSTDTQYF.

The V call is TRBV6-5, the J call TRBJ1-4; TRBD1 aligns across 8 bases. CDR3 length: 15 residues. The V segment lost 3 bases and the J segment 7 bases; nucleotides outside the gene matches: 7. Germline V lookup: CDR1 MNHEY, CDR2 SVGAGI. The CDR3 reads CASSYQGAVGEKLFF. The CDR3 region has the DNA TGTGCCAGCAGTTATCAGGGGGCCGTGGGTGAAAAACTGTTTTTT.

In regard to this clone: Within the sample, other DNA sequences also encode this same CDR3. The V and J genes are TRBV2 and TRBJ2-1; tentative D call: TRBD2 (6 bases). Per the germline V gene, CDR1 is SNHLY and CDR2 is FYNNEI. The CDR3 is made up of 13 amino acids. V shed 4 bases and J shed 4 bases, with 8 bases lying between them. The DNA of the CDR3 is TGTGCCAGCAGTGGCGGGACGTACAATGAGCAGTTCTTC. This encodes CASSGGTYNEQFF.

This clone was recorded a few times. The chain is built from TRBV27 and TRBJ1-1; D call uncertain. The CDR3 length is 13 residues. Germline V gene sequence: CDR1 MNHEY, CDR2 SMNVEV (reference sequence). Between the trimmed V and J ends, which lost 6 bases and 4 bases, there was a span of 12 bases. CDR3 nucleotides: TGTGCCAGCAGGCCTATCTCGGGCACTGAAGCTTTCTTT. It codes for CASRPISGTEAFF.

Remarks on this clone: A much more abundant neighbour one base away suggests this may be a read error. This rearrangement joins TRBV2 to TRBJ2-3; D not resolved. The CDR3 has 16 amino acids. CDR1 SNHLY and CDR2 FYNNEI come from the germline V gene. The DNA of the CDR3 is TGTGCCAGCAGTTCATCAGCCAGACCGAGCACAAATACGCAGTATTTT. Protein product: CASSSSARPSTNTQYF.

The chain carries TRBV9 and TRBJ2-7; TRBD2 matches 7 bases. CDR1 SGDLS and CDR2 YYNGEE come from the germline V gene. V was clipped by 7 bases and J by 2 bases; unmatched bases: 12. The CDR3 spans 15 residues. The CDR3 nucleotides are TGTGCCAGCTCACCCCACGGGGGGAGCGCCTACGAGCAGTACTTC. Protein: CASSPHGGSAYEQYF. Complete variable domain (other parts from reference TRBV9 and TRBJ2-7): DSGVTQTPKHLITATGQRVTLRCSPRSGDLSVYWYQQSLDQGLQFLIQYYNGEERAKGNILERFSAQQFPDLHSELNLSSLELGDSALYFCASSPHGGSAYEQYFGPGTRLTVT.

The chain couples TRBV6-5 to TRBJ1-2, with 8 bases matching TRBD1. This CDR3 is 15 amino acids long. Per the germline V gene, CDR1 is MNHEY and CDR2 is SVGAGI. The J segment lost 4 bases and the V segment lost 0 bases, leaving 4 bases of the junction unmatched. This chain's CDR3 is CASSYSPGTGYGYTF. CDR3 sequence (DNA): TGTGCCAGCAGTTACTCCCCCGGGACAGGCTATGGCTACACCTTC.

The chain couples TRBV9 to TRBJ2-5, with a tentative D call TRBD1 (7 bases). The CDR3 runs to 16 residues. Trimming took off 4 bases at V and 1 base at J, with 17 bases between the two ends. Germline CDR1 SGDLS, CDR2 YYNGEE. CDR3 bases: TGTGCCAGCAGCCTCCAAGGGGGCGGGGTCCAAGAGACCCAGTACTTC. This gives the protein CASSLQGGGVQETQYF. Using reference TRBV9 and TRBJ2-5 for the parts outside the CDR3, the full variable domain is DSGVTQTPKHLITATGQRVTLRCSPRSGDLSVYWYQQSLDQGLQFLIQYYNGEERAKGNILERFSAQQFPDLHSELNLSSLELGDSALYFCASSLQGGGVQETQYFGPGTRLLVL.

The chain has TRBV28 and TRBJ2-5; 8 positions match TRBD2. Per the germline V gene, CDR1 is MDHEN and CDR2 is SYDVKM. The length of the CDR3 is 17 residues. Losses at the gene ends were 1 base for V and 0 bases for J; bases not matched to a gene: 7. The CDR3 protein is CASSLYKASGYQETQYF. DNA for the CDR3: TGTGCCAGCAGTTTATATAAGGCTAGCGGGTACCAAGAGACCCAGTACTTC.

V gene TRBV11-2 combines with J gene TRBJ1-4; 9 nucleotides line up with TRBD1. The CDR3 totals 13 residues. The J segment lost 7 bases and the V segment lost 5 bases, leaving 2 bases of the junction unmatched. Per the germline V gene, CDR1 is SGHAT and CDR2 is FQNNGV. The CDR3 loop is CASSETGGEKLFF. CDR3 coding DNA: TGTGCCAGCAGCGAGACAGGGGGTGAAAAACTGTTTTTT.

The chain has TRBV27 and TRBJ2-3; 11 nucleotides align to TRBD2. V lost 6 bases to trimming and J lost 5 bases; unmatched junction nucleotides: 7. This CDR3 region has 15 residues. Germline-derived CDR1 and CDR2 are MNHEY and SMNVEV (reference sequence). CDR3 protein: CASSTRLAGLDTQYF. CDR3 DNA sequence: TGTGCCAGCAGCACAAGACTAGCGGGGTTAGATACGCAGTATTTT.

This sequence joins TRBV19 and TRBJ1-1; D may be TRBD1 (6 bases). Germline lookup yields CDR1 LNHDA and CDR2 SQIVND (reference sequence). The CDR3 totals 15 residues. Trimming took off 0 bases at V and 4 bases at J, with 12 bases between the two ends. The CDR3 DNA follows: TGTGCCAGTAGTATAGAGGAGGGGGTTGTCACTGAAGCTTTCTTT. Translating gives CASSIEEGVVTEAFF.

Ten or more counts support this clone. The chain employs TRBV2 and TRBJ1-5; 7 bases agree with TRBD1. Losses at the gene ends were 5 bases for V and 4 bases for J; bases not matched to a gene: 2. Per the germline V gene, CDR1 is SNHLY and CDR2 is FYNNEI. The CDR3 covers 13 residues. The CDR3 loop is CASSTGDNQPQHF. The CDR3, as DNA: TGTGCCAGCAGTACAGGGGATAATCAGCCCCAGCATTTT.

The chain employs TRBV25-1 and TRBJ2-7; D is unclear. Looked up from germline, CDR1 is MGHDK and CDR2 is SYGVNS. The CDR3 is made up of 14 amino acids. Trimming took off 3 bases at V and 2 bases at J, with 11 bases between the two ends. DNA for the CDR3: TGTGCCAGCAGTGATGGACCGTCGACCTACGAGCAGTACTTC. Its protein product is CASSDGPSTYEQYF.

This clone is medium-sized. CDR3 protein: CASSPGTAQMASGYTF. CDR3 coding DNA: TGCGCCAGCAGTCCCGGGACAGCCCAAATGGCAAGTGGCTACACCTTC. This sequence joins TRBV10-2 and TRBJ1-2; 7 bases match TRBD1. Germline CDR1 and CDR2: WSHSY and SAAADI. The junction had 16 bases not matched to a gene; V was cut back by 5 bases and J by 7 bases. CDR3 length: 16 residues.

This clone counts as medium-sized. V gene TRBV20-1 combines with J gene TRBJ1-5, with D possibly matching TRBD1 (6 bases). Germline values: CDR1 DFQATT, CDR2 SNEGSKA (reference sequence). V was clipped by 5 bases and J by 11 bases, with 10 bases between them. The CDR3 is 10 amino acids. CDR3: CSAEDRSQHF. The CDR3 DNA follows: TGCAGTGCTGAGGACAGATCCCAGCATTTT.

The V gene is TRBV28, the J gene TRBJ2-1, with D possibly being TRBD2 (5 bases). Germline CDR1 MDHEN, CDR2 SYDVKM. The CDR3 extends over 14 amino acids. With 5 bases removed from V and 6 bases from J, the gap between germline ends came to 14 bases. The CDR3 here is CASSSPLGINEQFF. The CDR3, as DNA: TGTGCCAGCAGTAGTCCACTAGGGATCAATGAGCAGTTCTTC.

In its sample, this clone was seen once. The V call is TRBV7-2, the J call TRBJ2-4; D unclear. CDR3 length: 16 amino acids. V was shortened by 2 bases and J by 0 bases, with 11 bases between the two germline ends. Germline V CDR1 and CDR2: SGHTA, FQGNSA. The CDR3 coding sequence is TGTGCCAGCAGCTTATTGGGCACCGTAGCCAAAAACATTCAGTACTTC. This sequence encodes CASSLLGTVAKNIQYF.

This chain connects TRBV18 to TRBJ1-6; tentative D call: TRBD1 (5 bases). Germline V CDR1 and CDR2: KGHSH, LQKENI. This CDR3 region has 16 residues. V dropped 6 bases and J dropped 6 bases, with 18 bases sitting between them. The CDR3 region is CASSPDQGRGNSPLHF. For the CDR3, the DNA is TGTGCCAGCTCGCCCGATCAGGGACGTGGTAATTCACCCCTCCACTTT.

A few counts support this clone. The gene calls are TRBV6-5 and TRBJ2-5, with 9 nucleotides matching TRBD2. CDR1 is MNHEY and CDR2 is SVGAGI in the germline V gene. This CDR3 region has 14 residues. V shed 2 bases and J 2 bases; nucleotides not matched to a gene: 0. The CDR3 region has the DNA TGTGCCAGCAGTTACACTAGCGGGCAAGAGACCCAGTACTTC. As protein: CASSYTSGQETQYF.

The V call is TRBV28, the J call TRBJ2-7; D may correspond to TRBD1 or TRBD2 (5 bases each). Germline CDR1 is MDHEN and CDR2 is SYDVKM. The CDR3 contains 15 residues. V gave up 3 bases and J gave up 5 bases, with 17 bases separating them. The CDR3 nucleotides read TGTGCCAGCAGTTTTGGGACGTGGTTATCCGACGAGCAGTACTTC. It translates to CASSFGTWLSDEQYF.